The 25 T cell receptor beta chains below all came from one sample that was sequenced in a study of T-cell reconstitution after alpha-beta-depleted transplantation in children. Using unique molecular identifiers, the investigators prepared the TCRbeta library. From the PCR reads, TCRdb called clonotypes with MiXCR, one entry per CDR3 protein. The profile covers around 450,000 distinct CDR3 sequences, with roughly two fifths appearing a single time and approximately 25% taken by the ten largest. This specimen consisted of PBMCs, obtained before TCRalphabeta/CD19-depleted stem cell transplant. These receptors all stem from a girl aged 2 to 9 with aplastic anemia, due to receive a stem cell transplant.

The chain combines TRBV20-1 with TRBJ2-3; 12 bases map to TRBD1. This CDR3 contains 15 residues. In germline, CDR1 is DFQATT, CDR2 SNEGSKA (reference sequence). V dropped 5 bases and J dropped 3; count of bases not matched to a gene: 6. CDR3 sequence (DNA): TGCAGTGCTGGCGGGGACAGGGGGCAAACAGATACGCAGTATTTT. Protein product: CSAGGDRGQTDTQYF.

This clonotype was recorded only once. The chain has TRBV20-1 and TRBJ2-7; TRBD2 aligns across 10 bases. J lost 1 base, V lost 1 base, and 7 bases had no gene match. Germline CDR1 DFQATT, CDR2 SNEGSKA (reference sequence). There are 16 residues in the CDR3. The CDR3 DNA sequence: TGCAGTGCTAGAGGGTCCCAGCGGGGGGGGTCCTACGAGCAGTACTTC. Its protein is CSARGSQRGGSYEQYF.

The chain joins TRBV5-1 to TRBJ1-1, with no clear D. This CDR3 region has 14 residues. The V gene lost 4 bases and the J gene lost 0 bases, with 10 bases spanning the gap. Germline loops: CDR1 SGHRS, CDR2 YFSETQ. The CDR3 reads CASSHGEMNTEAFF. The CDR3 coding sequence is TGCGCCAGCAGCCATGGTGAGATGAACACTGAAGCTTTCTTT.

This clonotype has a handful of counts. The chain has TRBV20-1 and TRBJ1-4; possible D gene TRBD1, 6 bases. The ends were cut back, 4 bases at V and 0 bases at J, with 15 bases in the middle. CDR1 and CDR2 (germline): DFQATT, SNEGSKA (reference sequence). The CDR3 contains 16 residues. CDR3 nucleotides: TGCAGTGCTACTGAGGGGGGTCCTGCAACTAATGAAAAACTGTTTTTT. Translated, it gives CSATEGGPATNEKLFF.

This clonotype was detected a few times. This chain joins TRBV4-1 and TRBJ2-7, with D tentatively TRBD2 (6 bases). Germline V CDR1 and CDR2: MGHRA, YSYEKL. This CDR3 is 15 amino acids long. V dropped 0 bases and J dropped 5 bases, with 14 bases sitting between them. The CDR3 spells CASSQDRRGGDEQYF. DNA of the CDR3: TGCGCCAGCAGCCAAGATCGTCGCGGAGGGGACGAGCAGTACTTC.

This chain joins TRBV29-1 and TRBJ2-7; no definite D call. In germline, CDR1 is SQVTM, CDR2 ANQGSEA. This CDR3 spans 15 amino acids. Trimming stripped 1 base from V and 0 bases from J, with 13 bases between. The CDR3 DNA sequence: TGCAGCGTTGAAGTGGGCTACCATTACTCCTACGAGCAGTACTTC. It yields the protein CSVEVGYHYSYEQYF.

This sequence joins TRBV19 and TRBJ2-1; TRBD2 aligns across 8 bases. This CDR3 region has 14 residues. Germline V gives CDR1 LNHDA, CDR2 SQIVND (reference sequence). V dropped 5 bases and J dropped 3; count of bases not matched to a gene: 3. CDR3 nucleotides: TGTGCCAGTAGTCGGGCGGGAGGCTACAATGAGCAGTTCTTC. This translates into CASSRAGGYNEQFF.

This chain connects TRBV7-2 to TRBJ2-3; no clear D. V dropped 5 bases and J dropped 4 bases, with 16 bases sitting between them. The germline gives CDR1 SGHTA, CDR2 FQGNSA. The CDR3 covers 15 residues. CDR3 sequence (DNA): TGTGCCAGCAGCCAAAGGGTCTGGCCCCCAGATACGCAGTATTTT. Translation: CASSQRVWPPDTQYF.

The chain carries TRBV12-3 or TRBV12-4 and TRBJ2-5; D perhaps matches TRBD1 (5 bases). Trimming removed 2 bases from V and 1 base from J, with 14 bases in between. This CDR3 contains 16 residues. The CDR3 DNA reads TGTGCCAGCAGTTTACGGCCAGGGCCCATCCAAGAGACCCAGTACTTC. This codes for CASSLRPGPIQETQYF.

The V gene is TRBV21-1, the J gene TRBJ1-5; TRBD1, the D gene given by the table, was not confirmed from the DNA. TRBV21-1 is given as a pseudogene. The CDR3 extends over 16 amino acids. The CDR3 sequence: CASSKVTDRGNQPQHF. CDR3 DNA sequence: TGTGCCAGCAGCAAAGTGACGGACAGAGGGAATCAGCCCCAGCATTTT.

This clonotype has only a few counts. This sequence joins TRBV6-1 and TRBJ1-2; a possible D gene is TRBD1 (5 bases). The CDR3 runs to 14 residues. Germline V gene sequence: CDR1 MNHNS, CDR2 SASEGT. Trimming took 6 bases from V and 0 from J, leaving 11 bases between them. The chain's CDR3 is CASRGAYANYGYTF. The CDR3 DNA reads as TGTGCCAGCAGAGGGGCTTATGCTAACTATGGCTACACCTTC.

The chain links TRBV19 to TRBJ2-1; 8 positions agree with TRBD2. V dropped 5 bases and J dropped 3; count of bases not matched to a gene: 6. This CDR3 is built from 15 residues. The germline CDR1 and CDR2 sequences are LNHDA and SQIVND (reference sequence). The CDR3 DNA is TGTGCCAGTAGTGTAACTAGCGGATACTACAATGAGCAGTTCTTC. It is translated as CASSVTSGYYNEQFF.

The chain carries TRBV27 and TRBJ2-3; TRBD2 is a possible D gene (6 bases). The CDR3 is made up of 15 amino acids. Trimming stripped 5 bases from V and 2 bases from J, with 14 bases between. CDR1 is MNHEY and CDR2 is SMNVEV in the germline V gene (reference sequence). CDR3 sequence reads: CASSPYRTNTDTQYF. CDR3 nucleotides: TGTGCCAGCAGTCCATACCGGACTAACACAGATACGCAGTATTTT.

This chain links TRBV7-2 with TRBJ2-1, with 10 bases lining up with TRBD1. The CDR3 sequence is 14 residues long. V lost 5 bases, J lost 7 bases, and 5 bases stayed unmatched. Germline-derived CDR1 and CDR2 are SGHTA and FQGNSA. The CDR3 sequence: CASSPDRGQNEQFF. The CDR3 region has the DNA TGTGCCAGCAGCCCTGACAGGGGGCAAAATGAGCAGTTCTTC.

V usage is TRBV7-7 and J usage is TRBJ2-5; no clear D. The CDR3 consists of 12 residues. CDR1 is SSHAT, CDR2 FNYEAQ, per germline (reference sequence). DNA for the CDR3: TGTGCAGTAGGCGGTTCCAAAGAGACCCAGTACTTC. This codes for CAVGGSKETQYF.

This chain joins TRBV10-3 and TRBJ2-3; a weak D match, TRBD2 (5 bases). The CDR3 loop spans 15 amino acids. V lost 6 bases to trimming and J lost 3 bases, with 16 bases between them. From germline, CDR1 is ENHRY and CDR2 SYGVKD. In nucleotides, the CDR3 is TGTGCCATCAGCGAAGGTCGGGGTCGAACAGATACGCAGTATTTT. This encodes CAISEGRGRTDTQYF.

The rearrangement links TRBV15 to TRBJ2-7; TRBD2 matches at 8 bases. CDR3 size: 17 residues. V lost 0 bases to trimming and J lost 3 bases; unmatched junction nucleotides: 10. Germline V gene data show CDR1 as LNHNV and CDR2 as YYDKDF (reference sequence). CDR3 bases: TGTGCCACCAGCAGAGAGGGACGGGGGGGGTCCGACTACGAGCAGTACTTC. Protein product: CATSREGRGGSDYEQYF.

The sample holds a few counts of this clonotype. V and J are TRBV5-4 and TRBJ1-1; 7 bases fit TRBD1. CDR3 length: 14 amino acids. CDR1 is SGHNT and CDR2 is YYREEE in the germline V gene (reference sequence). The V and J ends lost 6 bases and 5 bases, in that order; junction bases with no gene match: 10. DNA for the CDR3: TGTGCCAGCACCAACAGGGGAGGATCGACTGAAGCTTTCTTT. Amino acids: CASTNRGGSTEAFF.

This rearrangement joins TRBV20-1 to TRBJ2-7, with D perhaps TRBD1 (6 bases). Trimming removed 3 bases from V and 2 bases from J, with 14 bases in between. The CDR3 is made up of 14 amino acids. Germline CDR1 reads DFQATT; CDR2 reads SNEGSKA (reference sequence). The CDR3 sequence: CSARGAVRAYEQYF. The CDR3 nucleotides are TGCAGTGCTAGGGGGGCGGTCAGAGCCTACGAGCAGTACTTC.

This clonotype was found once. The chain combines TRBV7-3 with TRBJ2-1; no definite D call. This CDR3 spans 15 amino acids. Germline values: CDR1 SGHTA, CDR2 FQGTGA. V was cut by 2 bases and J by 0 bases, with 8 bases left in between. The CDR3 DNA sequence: TGTGCCAGCAGCTTATTCTGGAGCTCCTACAATGAGCAGTTCTTC. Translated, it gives CASSLFWSSYNEQFF. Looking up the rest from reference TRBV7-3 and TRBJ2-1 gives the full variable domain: GAGVSQTPSNKVTEKGKYVELRCDPISGHTALYWYRQSLGQGPEFLIYFQGTGAADDSGLPNDRFFAVRPEGSVSTLKIQRTERGDSAVYLCASSLFWSSYNEQFFGPGTRLTVL.

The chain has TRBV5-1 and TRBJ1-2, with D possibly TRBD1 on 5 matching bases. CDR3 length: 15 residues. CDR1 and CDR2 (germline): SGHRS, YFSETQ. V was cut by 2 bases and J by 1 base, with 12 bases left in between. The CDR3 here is CASSFRGGLNYGYTF. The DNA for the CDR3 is TGCGCCAGCAGCTTTAGGGGAGGACTTAACTATGGCTACACCTTC.

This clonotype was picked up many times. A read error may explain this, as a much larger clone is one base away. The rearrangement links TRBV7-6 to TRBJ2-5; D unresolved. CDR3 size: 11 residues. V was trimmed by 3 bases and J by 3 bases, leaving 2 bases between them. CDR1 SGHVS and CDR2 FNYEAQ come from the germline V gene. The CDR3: CASSFKETQYF. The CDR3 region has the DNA TGTGCCAGCAGCTTCAAAGAGACCCAGTACTTC.

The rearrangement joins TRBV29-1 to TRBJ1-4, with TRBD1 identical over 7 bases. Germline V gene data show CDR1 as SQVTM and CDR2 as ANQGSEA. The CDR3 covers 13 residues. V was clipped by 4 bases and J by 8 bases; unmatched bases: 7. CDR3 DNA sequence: TGCAGCGTTGCGAGCAGGGGGGCCGAAAAACTGTTTTTT. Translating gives CSVASRGAEKLFF.

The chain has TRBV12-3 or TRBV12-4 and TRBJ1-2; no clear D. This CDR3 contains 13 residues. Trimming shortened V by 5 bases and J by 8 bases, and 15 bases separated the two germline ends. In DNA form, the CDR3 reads TGTGCCAGCAGTGCGAAAACTGGCACGGGCTACACCTTC. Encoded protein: CASSAKTGTGYTF.

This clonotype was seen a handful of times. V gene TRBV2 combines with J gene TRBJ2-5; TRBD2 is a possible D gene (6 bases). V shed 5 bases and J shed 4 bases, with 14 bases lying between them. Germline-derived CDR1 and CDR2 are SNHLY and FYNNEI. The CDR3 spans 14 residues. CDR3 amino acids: CASSREVLRETQYF. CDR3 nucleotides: TGTGCCAGCAGTAGGGAGGTATTGAGAGAGACCCAGTACTTC.